The 10 T cell receptor beta chains in this list originate from one sample, sequenced in a study of T cells in Graves' hyperthyroidism and ophthalmopathy. Amplified regions were TCR beta CDR3 sequences from RNA transcripts. With the HTBI primer set, the TCR CDR3 went through a first round of RT-PCR. TCRdb re-called the multiplex PCR reads with MiXCR, one entry per CDR3 protein. The data contain about 250,000 distinct CDR3 sequences, about 20% of them singletons. The sample taken for sequencing was blood. The receptors come from a man between 25 and 39 years old with Graves' ophthalmopathy.

This chain connects TRBV5-1 to TRBJ1-5, with a weak D call TRBD1 (6 bases). This CDR3 has 14 residues. Germline values: CDR1 SGHRS, CDR2 YFSETQ. Trimming pared 0 bases from V and 6 bases from J, leaving 10 bases between. The CDR3 DNA reads TGCGCCAGCAGCTTGGGTACAGGGATTCAGCCCCAGCATTTT. Its protein is CASSLGTGIQPQHF.

This clonotype has a count of ten or more. The rearrangement links TRBV2 to TRBJ2-1; 11 nucleotides agree with TRBD2. Trimming at V came to 2 bases and at J to 0 bases, leaving 9 bases not matched to a gene. The CDR3 extends over 19 amino acids. The V gene's germline CDR1 is SNHLY and CDR2 FYNNEI. Here the CDR3 DNA reads TGTGCCAGCAGTGAACGGTTAGCGGGAGGGCCGAGCTCCTACAATGAGCAGTTCTTC. It encodes CASSERLAGGPSSYNEQFF.

This clonotype was picked up a small number of times. The rearrangement links TRBV13 to TRBJ2-4; TRBD2 matches at 10 bases. V lost 3 bases and J lost 2; bases outside the gene matches: 7. The germline gives CDR1 PRHDT, CDR2 FYEKMQ (reference sequence). The CDR3 has 17 residues. The CDR3 region is CASSFASGSVSKNIQYF. The DNA of the CDR3 is TGTGCCAGCAGCTTTGCTAGCGGGAGTGTTTCCAAAAACATTCAGTACTTC.

This clonotype was counted a few times. The chain couples TRBV20-1 to TRBJ2-7; possible D gene TRBD2, 5 bases. CDR3 length: 13 amino acids. CDR1 is DFQATT, CDR2 SNEGSKA, per germline (reference sequence). Trimming pared 5 bases from V and 2 bases from J, leaving 13 bases between. The CDR3 DNA reads as TGCAGTGCTCGAGGGATACTAACCTACGAGCAGTACTTC. Residues: CSARGILTYEQYF.

This clonotype was seen more than once but under ten times. The J gene is TRBJ2-6, the V gene TRBV11-2; D is possibly TRBD1 or TRBD2 (5 bases each). CDR1 is SGHAT, CDR2 FQNNGV, per germline. V was shortened by 5 bases and J by 3 bases, with 14 bases between the two germline ends. The CDR3 consists of 16 residues. The CDR3 loop reads CASSRSGLLGANVLTF. CDR3 sequence (DNA): TGTGCCAGCAGCCGGTCGGGGCTCCTTGGGGCCAACGTCCTGACTTTC.

Concerning this clonotype: This could be a read error, since a much larger clone is one nucleotide away. The chain uses TRBV5-1 and TRBJ2-2, with 8 bases fitting TRBD2. Germline V gene lookup returns CDR1 SGHRS and CDR2 YFSETQ. V lost 1 base and J lost 0; bases outside the gene matches: 2. This CDR3 is built from 16 residues. The CDR3 region has the DNA TGCGCCAGCAGCTTGCCTAGCGGGCCGAACACCGGGGAGCTGTTTTTT. Its translation: CASSLPSGPNTGELFF.

This clonotype was observed a few times. The chain employs TRBV2 and TRBJ2-5; 7 bases line up with TRBD2. This CDR3 is built from 15 residues. Germline V gives CDR1 SNHLY, CDR2 FYNNEI. V was clipped by 8 bases and J by 2 bases; unmatched bases: 11. CDR3 nucleotide sequence: TGTGCCAGCGGGTTCACGGGACTACCACAAGAGACCCAGTACTTC. Amino acid sequence: CASGFTGLPQETQYF.

The chain carries TRBV2 and TRBJ1-5, with TRBD1 identical over 9 bases. The CDR3 consists of 14 residues. After removal of 6 bases from V and 5 bases from J, the junction contained 5 bases not matched to a gene. Germline V gene lookup returns CDR1 SNHLY and CDR2 FYNNEI. The CDR3 reads CASRGDREHQPQHF. In nucleotides, the CDR3 is TGTGCCAGCAGAGGGGACAGGGAGCATCAGCCCCAGCATTTT.

CDR3 residues: CASKIGGTGLYEQYF. In DNA form, the CDR3 reads TGTGCCAGCAAAATCGGGGGGACAGGGCTATACGAGCAGTACTTC. The genes are TRBV28 and TRBJ2-7; 9 bases map to TRBD1. The CDR3 spans 15 residues. Per germline, CDR1 MDHEN and CDR2 SYDVKM. V was clipped by 7 bases and J by 4 bases; unmatched bases: 11. Together with reference TRBV28 and TRBJ2-7, the CDR3 gives the full variable domain: DVKVTQSSRYLVKRTGEKVFLECVQDMDHENMFWYRQDPGLGLRLIYFSYDVKMKEKGDIPEGYSVSREKKERFSLILESASTNQTSMYLCASKIGGTGLYEQYFGPGTRLTVT.

The rearrangement uses TRBV11-3 and TRBJ2-3; D could derive from TRBD1 or TRBD2 (6 bases each). The CDR3 covers 16 residues. Germline V gene lookup returns CDR1 SGHNT and CDR2 YENEEA. V was pared by 5 bases and J by 0 bases, with 15 bases between. This CDR3 reads CASSPQGRLSTDTQYF. In DNA, the CDR3 is TGTGCCAGCAGCCCCCAGGGGAGGCTCAGCACAGATACGCAGTATTTT.